Following are 13 T cell receptor beta chains from one sample sequenced in a study of blood T cells in healthy people across ages. With a J-beta primer mix and a sample-barcoded 5' primer, a second PCR ran 7 to 11 cycles. TCRdb used MiXCR to reprocess the 5' RACE reads, holding one entry per CDR3 protein. The sample comprises fewer than 800,000 distinct CDR3 sequences, about 30% of which are singletons, and about 16% rests with the top ten. Sample: blood. The receptors originated from a woman of 80 years or more in good health.

This clonotype came up many times. The chain couples TRBV7-2 to TRBJ2-3; 9 bases align to TRBD1. The germline gives CDR1 SGHTA, CDR2 FQGNSA. CDR3 length: 16 amino acids. Trimming at V came to 5 bases and at J to 4 bases, leaving 10 bases not matched to a gene. The DNA of the CDR3 is TGTGCCAGCAGCCCGGGACAGGGAAGGGGAGCAGATACGCAGTATTTT. Translation gives CASSPGQGRGADTQYF. The full variable domain, with the rest looked up from reference TRBV7-2 and TRBJ2-3, is GAGVSQSPSNKVTEKGKDVELRCDPISGHTALYWYRQSLGQGLEFLIYFQGNSAPDKSGLPSDRFSAERTGGSVSTLTIQRTQQEDSAVYLCASSPGQGRGADTQYFGPGTRLTVL.

V gene TRBV5-1 combines with J gene TRBJ2-6; D call uncertain. The germline gives CDR1 SGHRS, CDR2 YFSETQ. This CDR3 contains 15 residues. Trimming left V 2 bases short and J 1 base short, with 7 bases between. The CDR3 loop is CASSFGPSGANVLTF. The CDR3 DNA reads TGCGCCAGCAGCTTTGGACCATCTGGGGCCAACGTCCTGACTTTC.

This clonotype occurred a few times. This chain connects TRBV2 to TRBJ2-4; 10 nucleotides line up with TRBD1. The tail of the sequence fits TRBJ2-7 better, so the J call may be wrong. CDR3 length: 14 amino acids. Germline CDR1 reads SNHLY; CDR2 reads FYNNEI. CDR3 sequence: CASNGGQGKYEQYF. Here the CDR3 DNA reads TGTGCCAGCAATGGGGGACAGGGGAAATACGAGCAGTACTTC.

This clonotype was picked up many times. The chain employs TRBV30 and TRBJ2-6; D unresolved. V was cut by 5 bases and J by 6 bases, with 5 bases left in between. Germline V CDR1 and CDR2: GTSNPN, SVGIG (reference sequence). This CDR3 region has 11 residues. CDR3 bases: TGTGCCTGGGCCCTGGCCAACGTCCTGACTTTC. Translation: CAWALANVLTF.

In this sample, this clonotype turned up many times. The V gene is TRBV20-1, the J gene TRBJ2-1; maybe TRBD2 (6 bases). CDR3 size: 13 residues. Trimming removed 1 base at V and 4 bases at J, with 8 bases between. Per germline, CDR1 DFQATT and CDR2 SNEGSKA (reference sequence). The CDR3 DNA reads TGCAGTGCTAGAGGGGGACTTTACAATGAGCAGTTCTTC. Translating gives CSARGGLYNEQFF.

This chain connects TRBV20-1 to TRBJ2-7; the match to TRBD1 covers 7 bases. The CDR3 totals 14 residues. In germline, CDR1 is DFQATT, CDR2 SNEGSKA (reference sequence). V trimming: 4 bases; J trimming: 6 bases; junction bases outside the gene matches: 12. The CDR3 coding sequence is TGCAGTGCTACAAGGCAGGGGGATAGCTGCGAGCAGTACTTC. Its translation: CSATRQGDSCEQYF.

Comments on this clonotype: The junction differs from germline at one of its ends, possibly a read error. This rearrangement joins TRBV10-3 to TRBJ2-1; D gene unclear. The CDR3 is 16 amino acids. CDR1 ENHRY and CDR2 SYGVKD come from the germline V gene. The CDR3 here is CAIRDPTRTSYNEQVF. The CDR3 region has the DNA TGTGCCATCAGGGATCCGACACGTACTTCTTACAATGAGCAGGTCTTC.

The chain carries TRBV9 and TRBJ2-2, with D perhaps TRBD1 or TRBD2 (6 bases each). This CDR3 is built from 14 residues. V lost 0 bases to trimming and J lost 6 bases, with 9 bases between them. Germline assignment: CDR1 SGDLS and CDR2 YYNGEE. For the CDR3, the DNA is TGTGCCAGCAGCGTAGCCGGGGGCGCCGGGGAGCTGTTTTTT. Protein: CASSVAGGAGELFF.

This clonotype was detected many times. The V and J genes are TRBV9 and TRBJ2-5; D is undetermined. Germline CDR1 and CDR2: SGDLS and YYNGEE. V was pared by 0 bases and J by 4 bases, with 13 bases between. The CDR3 loop spans 15 amino acids. DNA for the CDR3: TGTGCCAGCAGCGTAGGTGGGGTTAAATTAGAGACCCAGTACTTC. Translation: CASSVGGVKLETQYF.

This clonotype was counted ten times or more. This chain uses TRBV5-1 with TRBJ2-5; 7 nucleotides match TRBD1. Germline CDR1 reads SGHRS; CDR2 reads YFSETQ. The junction had 3 bases not matched to a gene; V was cut back by 0 bases and J by 4 bases. CDR3 size: 14 residues. For the CDR3, the DNA is TGCGCCAGCAGCTTGGAGGGGGCTGGAGAGACCCAGTACTTC. It translates to CASSLEGAGETQYF. The complete variable domain, with remaining parts taken from reference TRBV5-1 and TRBJ2-5, reads KAGVTQTPRYLIKTRGQQVTLSCSPISGHRSVSWYQQTPGQGLQFLFEYFSETQRNKGNFPGRFSGRQFSNSRSEMNVSTLELGDSALYLCASSLEGAGETQYFGPGTRLLVL.

This clonotype was picked up many times. The chain is built from TRBV18 and TRBJ2-7, with no clear D. Trimming removed 0 bases from V and 0 bases from J, with 9 bases in between. The germline CDR1 and CDR2 sequences are KGHSH and LQKENI. This CDR3 has 15 amino acids. CDR3 nucleotides: TGTGCCAGCTCACCACCTCAACAACCCTCCTACGAGCAGTACTTC. Its translation: CASSPPQQPSYEQYF.

The chain is built from TRBV9 and TRBJ2-7; 8 bases map to TRBD2. The germline gives CDR1 SGDLS, CDR2 YYNGEE. The V gene end was trimmed by 4 bases and the J gene end by 6 bases; junction bases not matched to a gene: 15. The CDR3 length is 16 residues. CDR3 loop: CASSPVGIAGRGEQYF. The CDR3 DNA reads as TGTGCCAGCAGCCCCGTGGGAATAGCGGGGCGTGGCGAGCAGTACTTC.

The chain couples TRBV18 to TRBJ1-1; 9 bases align to TRBD1. Germline trimming cut 1 base from V and 3 bases from J; bases unmatched to any gene: 3. This CDR3 spans 15 amino acids. Per germline, CDR1 KGHSH and CDR2 LQKENI. The CDR3 nucleotides are TGTGCCAGCTCACCACTACAGGGGGCGGACACTGAAGCTTTCTTT. Protein sequence: CASSPLQGADTEAFF.